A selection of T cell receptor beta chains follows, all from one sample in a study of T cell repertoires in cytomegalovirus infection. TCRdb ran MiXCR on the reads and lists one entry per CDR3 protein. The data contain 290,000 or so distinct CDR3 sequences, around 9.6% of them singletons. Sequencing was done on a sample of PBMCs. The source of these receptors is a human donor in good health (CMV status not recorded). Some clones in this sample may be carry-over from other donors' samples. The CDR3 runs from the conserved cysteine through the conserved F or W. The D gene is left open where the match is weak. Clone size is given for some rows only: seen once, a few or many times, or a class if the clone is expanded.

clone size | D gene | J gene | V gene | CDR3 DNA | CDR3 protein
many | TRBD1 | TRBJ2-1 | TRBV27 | TGTGCCAGCAGCTCTGGGACAGGTTATGAGCAGTTCTTC | CASSSGTGYEQFF
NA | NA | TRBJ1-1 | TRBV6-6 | TGTGCCAGCAGTCCTACTAAGACAGGTCAGAACACTGAAGCTTTCTTT | CASSPTKTGQNTEAFF
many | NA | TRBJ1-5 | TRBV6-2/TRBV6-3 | TGTGCCAGCAGGCAGCTACCTCAGCCCCAGCATTTT | CASRQLPQPQHF
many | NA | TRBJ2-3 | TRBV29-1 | TGCAGCGTTGAAGCCCTGGGCCCAGATACGCAGTATTTT | CSVEALGPDTQYF
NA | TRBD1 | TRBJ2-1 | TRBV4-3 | TGCGCCAGCAGCTGGACAGGGGGCAACTACAATGAGCAGTTCTTC | CASSWTGGNYNEQFF
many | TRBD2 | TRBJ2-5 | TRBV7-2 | TGTGCCAGCAGCCAGGCTGGGGGGGGAGAGACCCAGTACTTC | CASSQAGGGETQYF
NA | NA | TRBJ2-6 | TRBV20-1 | TGCAGTGCTAGGGTCGGGGGAGGCCCGTTGCTCTCTGGGGCCAACGTCCTGACTTTC | CSARVGGGPLLSGANVLTF
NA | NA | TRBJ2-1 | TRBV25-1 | TGTGCCAGCAGTGAACATGGGTTCGAACAGTTCTTC | CASSEHGFEQFF
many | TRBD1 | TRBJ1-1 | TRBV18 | TGTGCCAGCTCCCCGACAGGGGACACTGAAGCTTTCTTT | CASSPTGDTEAFF
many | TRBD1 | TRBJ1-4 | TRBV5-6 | TGTGCCAGCAGCCTTCCGGGACAGACAAATGAAAAACTGTTTTTT | CASSLPGQTNEKLFF
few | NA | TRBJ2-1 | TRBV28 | TGTGCCAGCTCTTCGAATGGGCGCCATGAGCAGTTCTTC | CASSSNGRHEQFF
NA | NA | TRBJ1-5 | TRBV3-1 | TGTGCCAGCAGCCAAGCCACCCCGGAGAAAGAGGGATCCAATCAGCCCCAGCATTTT | CASSQATPEKEGSNQPQHF
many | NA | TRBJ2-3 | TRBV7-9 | TGTGCCAGCAGCGTGGGAGCCGCCACAGATACGCAGTATTTT | CASSVGAATDTQYF
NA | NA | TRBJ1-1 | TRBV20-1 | TGCAGTGCTAGGAGGGGGGGGGGAAACACTGAAGCTTTCTTT | CSARRGGGNTEAFF
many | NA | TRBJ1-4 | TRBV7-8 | TGTGCCAGCAGCCCGTCGGGGGCGGTCGGAGGAAAACTGTTTTTT | CASSPSGAVGGKLFF
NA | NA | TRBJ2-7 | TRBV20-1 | TGCAGTGCGAACCGGGACCTCTCCTACGAGCAGTACTTC | CSANRDLSYEQYF
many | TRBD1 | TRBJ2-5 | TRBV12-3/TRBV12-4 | TGTGCCAGCAGGCGCGGTGTAGACAGGGAGTACTTC | CASRRGVDREYF
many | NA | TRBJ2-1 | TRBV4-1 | TGCGCCAGCAGCCAAGAGGGCTCAACGGCCCCGTGGGATGAGCAGTTCTTC | CASSQEGSTAPWDEQFF
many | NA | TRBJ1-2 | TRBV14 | TGTGCCAGCAGCCAAGGAGGGCGATCCTATGGCTACACCTTC | CASSQGGRSYGYTF
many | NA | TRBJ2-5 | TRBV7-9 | TGTGCCAGCAGCGGGAACTTCCAAGAGACCCAGTACTTC | CASSGNFQETQYF
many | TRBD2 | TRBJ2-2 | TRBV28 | TGTGCCAGCAGGAGGGGACTAGCGGGGGGGTTCACCGGGGAGCTGTTTTTT | CASRRGLAGGFTGELFF
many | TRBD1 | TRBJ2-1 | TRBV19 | TGTGCCAGTAGTATAGACTCCAGGGGGTGGTATGAGCAGTTCTTC | CASSIDSRGWYEQFF
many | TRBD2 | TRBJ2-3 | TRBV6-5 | TGTGCCAGCAGTTACCTAGCGGGCACAGATACGCAGTATTTT | CASSYLAGTDTQYF
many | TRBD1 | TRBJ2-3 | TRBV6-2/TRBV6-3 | TGTGCCAGCAAGCCGGACAGGGAGGTTCCAGATACGCAGTATTTT | CASKPDREVPDTQYF
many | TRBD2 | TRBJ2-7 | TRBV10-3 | TGTGCCATCAGGACGGGACTAGGAGAATATTGGGAGCAGTACTTC | CAIRTGLGEYWEQYF
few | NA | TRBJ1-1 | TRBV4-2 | TGTGCCAGCAGCCAGCAGGGTACGAACACTGAAGCTTTCTTT | CASSQQGTNTEAFF
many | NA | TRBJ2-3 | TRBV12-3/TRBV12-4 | TGTGCCAGCAGTTTATTCACCACGGCCGATACGCAGTATTTT | CASSLFTTADTQYF
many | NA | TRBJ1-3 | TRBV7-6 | TGTGCCAGCAGCTTAGGAACAGGCTTTTTCTCTGGAAACACCATATATTTT | CASSLGTGFFSGNTIYF
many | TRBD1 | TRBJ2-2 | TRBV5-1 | TGCGCCAGCAGCCCAGGGACAGGGGGTAACGCCGGGGAGCTGTTTTTT | CASSPGTGGNAGELFF
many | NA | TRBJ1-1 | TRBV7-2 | TGTGCCAGCTCGCAGGGGATGAACACTGAAGCTTTCTTT | CASSQGMNTEAFF
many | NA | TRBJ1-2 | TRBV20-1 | TGCAGTGCTAGGCCCGGACAGATGTATGCAAACTATGGCTACACCTTC | CSARPGQMYANYGYTF
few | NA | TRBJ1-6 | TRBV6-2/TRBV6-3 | TGTGCCAGCAGTTCAGTCGGTGGGATCACCTATAATTCACCCCTCCACTTT | CASSSVGGITYNSPLHF
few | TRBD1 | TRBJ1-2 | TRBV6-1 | TGTGCCAGCAGCTCAACTTGGGACAGGGAGGCCTATGGCTACACCTTC | CASSSTWDREAYGYTF
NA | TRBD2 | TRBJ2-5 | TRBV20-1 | TGCAGTGCTAGAGATCCGCGGGGGGGCGAAGAGACCCAGTACTTC | CSARDPRGGEETQYF
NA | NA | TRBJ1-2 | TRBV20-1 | TGCAGTGCTAGATCCCAACTCGGGCGGCAGGGCGGATATGGCTACACCTTC | CSARSQLGRQGGYGYTF
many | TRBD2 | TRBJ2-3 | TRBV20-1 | TGCAGTGCTAGAGGACTAGCTCCGCGCACAGATACGCAGTATTTT | CSARGLAPRTDTQYF
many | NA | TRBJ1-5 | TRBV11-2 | TGTGCCAGCAGCTTAACAGGCACCCAGCCCCAGCATTTT | CASSLTGTQPQHF
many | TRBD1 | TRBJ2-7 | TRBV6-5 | TGTGCCAGCAGCGATCCGGGACAGCTCTACGAGCAGTACTTC | CASSDPGQLYEQYF
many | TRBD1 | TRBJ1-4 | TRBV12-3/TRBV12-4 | TGTGCCAGCAGTCCCACAGGGGGTGTTGAAAAACTGTTTTTT | CASSPTGGVEKLFF
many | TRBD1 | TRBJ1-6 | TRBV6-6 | TGTGCCAGCAGTTACATAAGGAGACAGGGGGGTTCACCCCTCCACTTT | CASSYIRRQGGSPLHF
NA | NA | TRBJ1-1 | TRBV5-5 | TGTGCCAGCAGCAGGGACCTCTCGGCGGGTATCGCTGAAGCTTTCTTT | CASSRDLSAGIAEAFF
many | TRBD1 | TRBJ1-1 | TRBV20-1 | TGCAGTGCTCCTGGACAGGGGCACACTGAAGCTTTCTTT | CSAPGQGHTEAFF
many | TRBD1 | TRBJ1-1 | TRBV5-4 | TGTGCCAGCAGCCGGGACAGGGCGAACACTGAAGCTTTCTTT | CASSRDRANTEAFF
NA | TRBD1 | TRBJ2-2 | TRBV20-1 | TGCAGTGCTAGAAACTCAGGGACAGGGTCTTATTTTGTCACCGGGGAGCTGTTTTTT | CSARNSGTGSYFVTGELFF
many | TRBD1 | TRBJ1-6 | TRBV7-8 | TGTGCCAGCAGCCCGCGGACAGGGAATAATTCACCCCTCCACTTT | CASSPRTGNNSPLHF
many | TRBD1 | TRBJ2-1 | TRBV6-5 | TGTGCCAGCAGTTATGGGACAGGCCAGTTCTTC | CASSYGTGQFF
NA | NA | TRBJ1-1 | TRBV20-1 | TGCAGTGCTAGGGGGGCCGGAAGGAACACTGAAGCTTTCTTT | CSARGAGRNTEAFF
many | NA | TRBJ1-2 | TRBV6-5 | TGTGCCAGCAGTTACATCTTACCCGCTGGAAACTATGGCTACACCTTC | CASSYILPAGNYGYTF
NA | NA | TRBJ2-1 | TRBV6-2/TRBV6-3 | TGTGCCAGCAGTTACTCGTCCAGGTCGGACTACAATGAGCAGTTCTTC | CASSYSSRSDYNEQFF
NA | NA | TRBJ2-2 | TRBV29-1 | TGCAGCGCCTTCGAACAGGCCAACACCGGGGAGCTGTTTTTT | CSAFEQANTGELFF
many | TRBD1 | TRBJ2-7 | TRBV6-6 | TGTGCCAGCAGTCGGGACAGGGTGGGCTACGAGCAGTACTTC | CASSRDRVGYEQYF
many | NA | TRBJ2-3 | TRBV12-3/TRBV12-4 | TGTGCCAGCAGGCGTTTCGGGGGACTCACAGATACGCAGTATTTT | CASRRFGGLTDTQYF
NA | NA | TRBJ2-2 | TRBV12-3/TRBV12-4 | TGTGCCAGCAGTCCCGGGCGGGGCCGGGGCACCGGGGAGCTGTTTTTT | CASSPGRGRGTGELFF
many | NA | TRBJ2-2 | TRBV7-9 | TGTGCCAGCCATATATCCGGGACCGGGGAGCTGTTTTTT | CASHISGTGELFF
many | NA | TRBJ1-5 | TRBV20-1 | TGCAGTGCTAGCCCTGACATTAGCAATCAGCCCCAGCATTTT | CSASPDISNQPQHF
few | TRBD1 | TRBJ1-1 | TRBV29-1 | TGCAGCGTTGAAACAGGGGCGAGGAACACTGAAGCTTTCTTT | CSVETGARNTEAFF
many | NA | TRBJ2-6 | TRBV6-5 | TGTGCCAGCAGCGGGGGCTCTGGGGCCAACGTCCTGACTTTC | CASSGGSGANVLTF